One sample yielded the 17 T cell receptor beta chains listed below, sequenced in a study of T cells in Graves' hyperthyroidism and ophthalmopathy. TCR beta CDR3 regions were amplified from RNA transcripts. The study used the HTBI primer set for a first-round RT-PCR of the TCR CDR3. TCRdb redid the calling of the multiplex PCR reads with MiXCR, one entry per CDR3 protein. The table has approximately 740,000 distinct CDR3 sequences, 14% seen once. Sequenced sample: blood. These receptors all stem from a young woman with Graves' hyperthyroidism.

V gene TRBV13 combines with J gene TRBJ1-2; 8 nucleotides line up with TRBD1. CDR1 is PRHDT and CDR2 is FYEKMQ in the germline V gene (reference sequence). Trimming at V came to 4 bases and at J to 1 base, leaving 14 bases not matched to a gene. The CDR3 is 18 amino acids. DNA of the CDR3: TGTGCCAGCAGCTGGGACCGGGACAGGAATCTACTTAACTATGGCTACACCTTC. Translated: CASSWDRDRNLLNYGYTF. Full variable domain (remainder filled in from reference TRBV13 and TRBJ1-2): AAGVIQSPRHLIKEKRETATLKCYPIPRHDTVYWYQQGPGQDPQFLISFYEKMQSDKGSIPDRFSAQQFSDYHSELNMSSLELGDSALYFCASSWDRDRNLLNYGYTFGSGTRLTVV.

In this sample, this clonotype turned up many times. This sequence joins TRBV7-8 and TRBJ2-3; D is uncertain. The CDR3 loop spans 14 amino acids. Looked up from germline, CDR1 is SGHVS and CDR2 is FQNEAQ. Trimming stripped 5 bases from V and 1 base from J, with 10 bases between. CDR3 sequence: CASSPKAGTDTQYF. CDR3 coding DNA: TGTGCCAGCAGCCCCAAGGCGGGCACAGATACGCAGTATTTT.

The table lists this clonotype with many counts. The rearrangement joins TRBV6-1 to TRBJ1-6; a weak D match, TRBD1 (5 bases). The V gene's germline CDR1 is MNHNS and CDR2 SASEGT. The CDR3 is 14 residues long. Trimming stripped 2 bases from V and 7 bases from J, with 9 bases between. The CDR3 loop is CASSETGANSPLHF. The CDR3 nucleotides read TGTGCCAGCAGTGAAACTGGGGCGAATTCACCCCTCCACTTT.

There are many counts of this clonotype. This chain links TRBV6-1 with TRBJ2-3; 10 bases fit TRBD2. J gave up 3 bases and V 5 bases, and 8 bases lay outside the gene matches. Per the germline V gene, CDR1 is MNHNS and CDR2 is SASEGT. The CDR3 has 16 residues. CDR3 amino acids: CASSWKAGGLTDTQYF. The CDR3 DNA reads TGTGCCAGCAGTTGGAAAGCGGGAGGGCTTACAGATACGCAGTATTTT.

This clonotype was found many times. This sequence joins TRBV20-1 and TRBJ1-1; the D is unclear. The CDR3 extends over 11 amino acids. Trimming pared 7 bases from V and 1 base from J, leaving 7 bases between. Germline V gene sequence: CDR1 DFQATT, CDR2 SNEGSKA (reference sequence). The CDR3 sequence is CSGFQNTEAFF. CDR3 DNA: TGCAGTGGCTTCCAGAACACTGAAGCTTTCTTT.

This clonotype was counted many times. V and J are TRBV12-3 or TRBV12-4 and TRBJ2-5; D is uncertain. The CDR3 spans 15 residues. V lost 3 bases, J lost 3 bases, and 14 bases lay in between. CDR3 protein: CASSFSGSKKETQYF. DNA of the CDR3: TGTGCCAGCAGTTTTTCGGGTTCTAAAAAAGAGACCCAGTACTTC.

The rearrangement uses TRBV12-3 or TRBV12-4 and TRBJ2-5, with a possible D match to TRBD2 (6 bases). The CDR3 is 15 amino acids. Between the trimmed V and J ends, which lost 1 base and 4 bases, there was a span of 13 bases. CDR3: CASSLGGRPPETQYF. CDR3 coding DNA: TGTGCCAGCAGTTTAGGGGGGAGGCCCCCAGAGACCCAGTACTTC.

This clonotype has just a few counts. The V gene is TRBV28, the J gene TRBJ2-1, with 9 bases fitting TRBD2. The CDR3 extends over 15 amino acids. With 4 bases clipped from V and 8 bases from J, the junction kept 9 bases outside the gene matches. Germline V gene data show CDR1 as MDHEN and CDR2 as SYDVKM. For the CDR3, the DNA is TGTGCCAGCAGTTGGACTAGCGACCTCGGCGATGAGCAGTTCTTC. It is translated as CASSWTSDLGDEQFF.

The V and J genes are TRBV27 and TRBJ2-2; D is perhaps TRBD1 or TRBD2 (5 bases each). The length of the CDR3 is 13 residues. The germline V gene has CDR1 MNHEY and CDR2 SMNVEV (reference sequence). V was clipped by 6 bases and J by 4 bases, with 9 bases between them. CDR3 region: CASRKGTTGELFF. CDR3 bases: TGTGCCAGCAGAAAAGGGACCACCGGGGAGCTGTTTTTT.

This chain uses TRBV7-2 with TRBJ1-5; 11 bases are shared with TRBD1. From germline, CDR1 is SGHTA and CDR2 FQGNSA. The CDR3 covers 18 residues. Germline trimming cut 0 bases from V and 7 bases from J; bases unmatched to any gene: 11. Written as DNA, the CDR3 is TGTGCCAGCAGCTTAGCGATCATCGGACAGGGGGCGCGGCAGCCCCAGCATTTT. This sequence encodes CASSLAIIGQGARQPQHF.

The chain combines TRBV7-9 with TRBJ2-7; TRBD2 is a possible D gene (5 bases). Trimming pared 1 base from V and 0 bases from J, leaving 13 bases between. There are 16 residues in the CDR3. Germline values: CDR1 SEHNR, CDR2 FQNEAQ (reference sequence). The CDR3 DNA reads as TGTGCCAGCAGCTTAGATCGTCTAGCTGCCTCCTACGAGCAGTACTTC. This codes for CASSLDRLAASYEQYF.

This clonotype has a count of ten or more. The chain uses TRBV7-8 and TRBJ1-5, with 9 bases aligning to TRBD1. This CDR3 has 15 amino acids. The ends lost 5 bases at V and 5 bases at J; junction bases unmatched: 7. The germline V gene has CDR1 SGHVS and CDR2 FQNEAQ. The CDR3 loop reads CASSMGTGRDQPQHF. The CDR3 DNA reads as TGTGCCAGCAGCATGGGGACAGGGAGAGATCAGCCCCAGCATTTT.

A few counts support this clonotype. The rearrangement joins TRBV7-8 to TRBJ2-2; possibly TRBD1 for D (6 bases). CDR1 is SGHVS, CDR2 FQNEAQ, per germline. Trimming took off 5 bases at V and 5 bases at J, with 12 bases between the two ends. The CDR3 extends over 14 amino acids. The CDR3 region is CASSKDRRTGELFF. In DNA, the CDR3 is TGTGCCAGCAGCAAGGACAGAAGGACCGGGGAGCTGTTTTTT.

This clonotype was recorded a few times. The chain uses TRBV7-9 and TRBJ2-1, with D possibly TRBD2 on 6 matching bases. V shed 6 bases and J shed 3 bases, with 12 bases lying between them. CDR1 is SEHNR, CDR2 FQNEAQ, per germline (reference sequence). CDR3 length equals 14 residues. The CDR3 region is CASSTLADYNEQFF. In nucleotides, the CDR3 is TGTGCCAGCAGTACCTTAGCGGACTACAATGAGCAGTTCTTC.

The chain is built from TRBV10-2 and TRBJ1-5; TRBD1 matches at 7 bases. CDR3 length: 15 residues. Germline lookup yields CDR1 WSHSY and CDR2 SAAADI. Trimming at V came to 0 bases and at J to 6 bases, leaving 5 bases not matched to a gene. This chain's CDR3 is CASSESNRGIQPQHF. For the CDR3, the DNA is TGCGCCAGCAGTGAGTCTAACAGGGGAATTCAGCCCCAGCATTTT.

This clonotype was seen repeatedly, ten times or more. This chain uses TRBV6-1 with TRBJ2-1; 9 nucleotides agree with TRBD2. The length of the CDR3 is 15 residues. CDR1 and CDR2 from the germline V gene are MNHNS and SASEGT. Trimming cost V 6 bases and J 4 bases; bases outside gene matches: 7. In nucleotides, the CDR3 is TGTGCCAGCAGCTGGGCAGCGGGAGGTTACAATGAGCAGTTCTTC. Translation: CASSWAAGGYNEQFF.

The genes are TRBV20-1 and TRBJ2-1; 14 nucleotides match TRBD2. V lost 6 bases, J lost 8 bases, and 6 bases stayed unmatched. Germline V gene sequence: CDR1 DFQATT, CDR2 SNEGSKA (reference sequence). The CDR3 totals 14 residues. The CDR3 is CSAHGLAGGYEQFF. The CDR3 DNA is TGCAGTGCCCACGGACTAGCGGGAGGCTATGAGCAGTTCTTC.